The T cell receptor beta chain under discussion was sequenced for a study of radiotherapy plus CTLA-4 blockade in lung cancer. In the study overall: Across the patients, objective responses occurred in 15% to 20%, and disease control in roughly 31%.

Profiling relied on immunoSEQ multiplex PCR, and the TCRdb table lists in-frame clones only, not all of them. The data show about 70,000 clones, less than 80% seen once. With respect to this clone: The junction differs from germline at one of its ends, possibly a read error.

Treatment of patients with chemo-refractory metastatic non-small-cell lung cancer consisted of focal radiation plus CTLA-4 blockade with ipilimumab. CDR3 length equals 13 residues. The germline CDR1 and CDR2 sequences are SGHKS and YYEKEE (reference sequence). The source material was peripheral blood, sampled from a patient treated with radiotherapy plus ipilimumab. This sequence was found in a human donor with non-small cell lung cancer who had a complete response to radiotherapy plus ipilimumab. The rearrangement joins TRBV5-5 to TRBJ2-7; tentative D call: TRBD2 (6 bases). The CDR3: CASSQDLARGQYF. DNA for the CDR3: TGCGCCAGCAGCCAAGATCTGGCGCGGGGGCAGTACTTC.